One sample yielded the 10 T cell receptor beta chains listed below, sequenced in a study of blood T cell repertoires in COVID-19. Using immunoSEQ multiplex PCR, the repertoire was profiled, and TCRdb retains in-frame clones only, with some absent. Of approximately 440,000 clones listed, about 90% are singletons. The specimen sequenced was PBMCs or T cells enriched from blood (not recorded which). These receptors all come from a man between 18 and 29 years old who had recovered from COVID-19.

This clone was seen a handful of times. The chain links TRBV5-1 to TRBJ2-5; 8 nucleotides line up with TRBD2. Trimming removed 0 bases from V and 2 bases from J; junction bases left unmatched: 6. This CDR3 has 16 amino acids. Germline lookup yields CDR1 SGHRS and CDR2 YFSETQ. The CDR3 DNA reads TGCGCCAGCAGCTTGGGAGCGGGAGCGTCACAAGAGACCCAGTACTTC. It encodes CASSLGAGASQETQYF. The whole variable domain, filled in from reference TRBV5-1 and TRBJ2-5, reads KAGVTQTPRYLIKTRGQQVTLSCSPISGHRSVSWYQQTPGQGLQFLFEYFSETQRNKGNFPGRFSGRQFSNSRSEMNVSTLELGDSALYLCASSLGAGASQETQYFGPGTRLLVL.

The chain links TRBV6-4 to TRBJ1-5; the D gene is possibly TRBD1 (6 bases). CDR1 is MRHNA and CDR2 is SNTAGT in the germline V gene. This CDR3 is 15 amino acids long. Trimming cost V 2 bases and J 5 bases, with 13 bases left between them. The CDR3 loop reads CASSDTGQNYQPQHF. As DNA, the CDR3 is TGTGCCAGCAGTGACACTGGACAGAACTATCAGCCCCAGCATTTT.

The genes are TRBV6-5 and TRBJ1-1; D is ambiguous. Trimming stripped 0 bases from V and 4 bases from J, with 12 bases between. The CDR3 spans 15 residues. Germline V lookup: CDR1 MNHEY, CDR2 SVGAGI. CDR3 residues: CASSYSAGDGTEAFF. In nucleotides, the CDR3 is TGTGCCAGCAGTTACTCCGCGGGAGACGGCACTGAAGCTTTCTTT.

The chain joins TRBV15 to TRBJ1-1; the match to TRBD1 covers 8 bases. The germline V gene encodes CDR1 LNHNV and CDR2 YYDKDF (reference sequence). V lost 1 base and J lost 3; bases outside the gene matches: 13. The CDR3 is 18 residues long. The CDR3 nucleotides read TGTGCCACCAGCAGAGGGATATCGACAGGGGCCGGGGACACTGAAGCTTTCTTT. It codes for CATSRGISTGAGDTEAFF.

This clone was counted a single time. The rearrangement uses TRBV9 and TRBJ1-5; no clear D. Trimming took off 5 bases at V and 2 bases at J, with 8 bases between the two ends. The CDR3 length is 13 residues. Germline V lookup: CDR1 SGDLS, CDR2 YYNGEE. Here the CDR3 DNA reads TGTGCCAGCAGTGAACTGGGCAATCAGCCCCAGCATTTT. It encodes CASSELGNQPQHF.

This chain uses TRBV19 with TRBJ1-1; D is unresolved. The V gene lost 6 bases and the J gene lost 1 base, with 9 bases spanning the gap. Germline CDR1 reads LNHDA; CDR2 reads SQIVND (reference sequence). This CDR3 has 13 amino acids. CDR3 coding DNA: TGTGCCAGTAGGGGTCGAGGGAACACTGAAGCTTTCTTT. This gives the protein CASRGRGNTEAFF.

The chain is built from TRBV5-8 and TRBJ2-1; 9 bases agree with TRBD2. The CDR3 is made up of 13 amino acids. Germline V CDR1 and CDR2: SGHTS, YDEGEE. Trimming removed 0 bases from V and 9 bases from J; junction bases left unmatched: 1. The DNA for the CDR3 is TGTGCCAGCAGCTTGGGCGGGAGGGGTGAGCAGTTCTTC. This encodes CASSLGGRGEQFF.

Points on this clone: The same CDR3 also results from other DNA sequences found in this sample. J is TRBJ1-2 and V is TRBV2, with 7 bases that match TRBD1. The V gene's germline CDR1 is SNHLY and CDR2 FYNNEI. The length of the CDR3 is 12 residues. With 4 bases clipped from V and 4 bases from J, the junction kept 0 bases outside the gene matches. The DNA for the CDR3 is TGTGCCAGCAGTGGGGACAGCTATGGCTACACCTTC. Translated, it gives CASSGDSYGYTF.

J is TRBJ2-7 and V is TRBV28; maybe TRBD2 (6 bases). Trimming took off 3 bases at V and 4 bases at J, with 13 bases between the two ends. Looked up from germline, CDR1 is MDHEN and CDR2 is SYDVKM. The CDR3 loop spans 14 amino acids. CDR3 bases: TGTGCCAGCAGTTTCGCGGGGTCAAAGTACGAGCAGTACTTC. The encoded protein is CASSFAGSKYEQYF.

The DNA of the CDR3 is TGTGCCAGTAGTCCCCAGGCAGGGTCCTATGGCTACACCTTC. This encodes CASSPQAGSYGYTF. V gene TRBV19 combines with J gene TRBJ1-2; TRBD1 is a possible D gene (5 bases). This CDR3 is built from 14 residues. Trimming cost V 5 bases and J 4 bases, with 14 bases left between them. Germline V gene sequence: CDR1 LNHDA, CDR2 SQIVND (reference sequence).